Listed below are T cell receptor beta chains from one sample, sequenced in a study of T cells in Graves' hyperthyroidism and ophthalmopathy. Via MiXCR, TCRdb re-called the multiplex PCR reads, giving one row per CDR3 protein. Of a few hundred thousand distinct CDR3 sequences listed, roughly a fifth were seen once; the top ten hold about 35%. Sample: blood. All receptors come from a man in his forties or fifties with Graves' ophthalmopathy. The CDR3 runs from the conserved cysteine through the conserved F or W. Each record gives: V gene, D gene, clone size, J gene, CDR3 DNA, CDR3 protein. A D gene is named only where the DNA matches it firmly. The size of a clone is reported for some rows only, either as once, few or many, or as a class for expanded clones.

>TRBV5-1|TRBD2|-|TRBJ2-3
TGCGCCAGCAGGCTAGCGGGAGGCCCCACAGATACGCAGTATTTT
CASRLAGGPTDTQYF
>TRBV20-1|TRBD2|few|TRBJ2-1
TGCAGTGCTAGAGGGGGGGGGGGTGCCTACAATGAGCAGTTCTTC
CSARGGGGAYNEQFF
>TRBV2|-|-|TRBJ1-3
TGTGCCAGCAGTGAAAGGGTCCGCGGCTTCTCTGGAAACACCATATATTTT
CASSERVRGFSGNTIYF
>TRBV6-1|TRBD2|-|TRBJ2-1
TGTGCCAGCAGTGAACCGGGACTAGCGGGAAGGTTCTTC
CASSEPGLAGRFF
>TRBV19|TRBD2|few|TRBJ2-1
TGTGCCAGTAGTATTCTCAAGCGGGGCCTCCCGAGGGAGCAGTTCTTC
CASSILKRGLPREQFF
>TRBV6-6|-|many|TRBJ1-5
TGTGCCAGCAGTTACTCGAACGCAAATCAGCCCCAGCATTTT
CASSYSNANQPQHF
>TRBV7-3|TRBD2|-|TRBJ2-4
TGTGCCAGCAGCCCTTCGGGGGGGGCCAACATTCAGTACTTC
CASSPSGGANIQYF
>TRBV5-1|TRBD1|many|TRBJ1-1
TGCGCCAGCAGCTTGGGACAGGGGTTCACTGAAGCTTTCTTT
CASSLGQGFTEAFF
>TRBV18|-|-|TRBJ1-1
TGTGCCAGCGTCCTCTTTGGGCAAAACACTGAAGCTTTCTTT
CASVLFGQNTEAFF
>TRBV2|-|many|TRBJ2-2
TGTGCCAGCATGGCGGGGCGCCAGACCGGGGAGCTGTTTTTT
CASMAGRQTGELFF
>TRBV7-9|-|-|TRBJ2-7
TGTGCCAGCAGCTTAGGTCGGTCGAACGAGCAGTACTTC
CASSLGRSNEQYF
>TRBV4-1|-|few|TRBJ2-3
TGCGCCAGCAGCCAAGGAATCTTCCGGGACCAAGATACGCAGTATTTT
CASSQGIFRDQDTQYF
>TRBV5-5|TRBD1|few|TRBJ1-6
TGTGCCAGCAGCCCTCGACAGGGGATGTCACCCCTCCACTTT
CASSPRQGMSPLHF
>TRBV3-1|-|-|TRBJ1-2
TGTGCCGGCAGCCAAGATGCCCGTGGCTACACCTTC
CAGSQDARGYTF
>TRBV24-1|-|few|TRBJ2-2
TGTGCCACCAGTGAAGACAGGCTGGCCGGGGAGCTGTTTTTT
CATSEDRLAGELFF
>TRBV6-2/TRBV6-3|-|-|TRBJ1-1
TGTGCCAGCAGTACTGTTGGGGGAGCTGAAGCTTTCTTT
CASSTVGGAEAFF
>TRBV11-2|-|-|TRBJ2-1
TGTGCCAGCAGCGCTCTAGCCGGGAGCTACAATGAGCAGTTCTTC
CASSALAGSYNEQFF
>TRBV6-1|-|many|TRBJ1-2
TGTGCCAGCAGGGCGCTCCGGGGCGACTACACCTTC
CASRALRGDYTF
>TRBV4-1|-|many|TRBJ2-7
TGCGCCAGCAGCCAAGATTGGTCTAGCCCCAACGAGCAGTACTTC
CASSQDWSSPNEQYF